This T cell receptor beta chain was documented in a study of OX40 agonist ivuxolimab in advanced cancers. Across the whole study: Two cutaneous melanoma patients and one hepatocellular carcinoma patient, three in all, had partial responses.

Whole-study results and caveats: In CD8+ T cells, expanded clones were on average more numerous than in CD4+.

A single count supports this clone. Its specificity is unknown. The protocol was immunoSEQ multiplex PCR, while the TCRdb copy is restricted to in-frame clones and leaves out a portion. The sample lists about 45,000 clones; approximately 91% were seen once. The J segment lost 1 base and the V segment lost 9 bases, leaving 4 bases of the junction unmatched. Germline CDR1 and CDR2: SGHRS and YFSETQ. The CDR3 is 13 amino acids. Patients with a history of autoimmune disease or on systemic immunosuppression were excluded. The receptor was derived from an adult with an advanced solid tumor such as melanoma, head and neck, liver or kidney cancer. The sequenced sample was CD4+ or CD8+ T cells sorted from blood, obtained in a trial of the OX40 agonist ivuxolimab. The V call is TRBV5-1, the J call TRBJ2-5; TRBD1 matches 9 bases. Written as DNA, the CDR3 is TGCGCCACCGGGACAGGGCTCCAAGAGACCCAGTACTTC. Its protein product is CATGTGLQETQYF. Looking up the rest from reference TRBV5-1 and TRBJ2-5 gives the full variable domain: KAGVTQTPRYLIKTRGQQVTLSCSPISGHRSVSWYQQTPGQGLQFLFEYFSETQRNKGNFPGRFSGRQFSNSRSEMNVSTLELGDSALYLCATGTGLQETQYFGPGTRLLVL.